Below are 15 T cell receptor beta chains sequenced from a single sample in a study of identical twins. TCRdb re-analysed the 5' RACE reads in MiXCR, keeping a single row per CDR3 protein. The sample lists roughly 570,000 distinct CDR3 sequences, around a tenth occurring once. The same data also went into a second study, on yellow fever vaccine responses in identical twins.

Sequencing was performed on PBMCs. Source of these receptors: a woman aged 18-29 years in good health.

A few counts support this clonotype. The V gene is TRBV20-1, the J gene TRBJ1-2; 9 bases line up with TRBD1. The J segment lost 2 bases and the V segment lost 6 bases, leaving 4 bases of the junction unmatched. The germline V gene has CDR1 DFQATT and CDR2 SNEGSKA (reference sequence). The CDR3 runs to 13 residues. CDR3 in amino acids: CSARDRENYGYTF. DNA for the CDR3: TGCAGTGCACGGGACAGGGAAAACTATGGCTACACCTTC.

This clonotype has more than one count but fewer than ten. The chain has TRBV7-9 and TRBJ2-7, with D perhaps matching TRBD2 (6 bases). CDR1 SEHNR and CDR2 FQNEAQ come from the germline V gene (reference sequence). V was cut by 4 bases and J by 2 bases, with 12 bases left in between. This CDR3 is 14 amino acids long. The CDR3 coding sequence is TGTGCCAGCAGCTACCGGGACTTAGCCTACGAGCAGTACTTC. Protein product: CASSYRDLAYEQYF.

The chain recombines TRBV6-4 with TRBJ2-5; 7 bases are a match to TRBD1. Germline V gives CDR1 MRHNA, CDR2 SNTAGT. The CDR3 runs to 13 residues. The V gene end was trimmed by 7 bases and the J gene end by 6 bases; junction bases not matched to a gene: 8. CDR3 residues: CASTLTGSKTQYF. The CDR3 nucleotides read TGTGCCAGCACCCTGACAGGGTCGAAGACCCAGTACTTC.

The table lists this clonotype with many counts. The rearrangement uses TRBV7-9 and TRBJ2-5; TRBD2 matches at 8 bases. J gave up 3 bases and V 5 bases, and 11 bases lay outside the gene matches. The CDR3 is 16 amino acids. Germline CDR1 reads SEHNR; CDR2 reads FQNEAQ (reference sequence). The CDR3 DNA sequence: TGTGCCAGCAGCACAACTAAAGCGGGAGTCGAAGAGACCCAGTACTTC. Translation: CASSTTKAGVEETQYF.

This clonotype was recorded a few times. The chain joins TRBV20-1 to TRBJ2-7; 8 nucleotides line up with TRBD2. Germline CDR1 DFQATT, CDR2 SNEGSKA (reference sequence). This CDR3 has 15 amino acids. The trim removed 3 bases at V and 2 bases at J, leaving 9 bases unmatched. CDR3 sequence: CSASGREGLTYEQYF. The CDR3 nucleotides are TGCAGTGCTAGCGGTCGGGAGGGCCTGACCTACGAGCAGTACTTC.

This clonotype was recorded at least ten times. CDR3 DNA sequence: TGTGCCAGCAGCCGGGTCCGGCCGAACGAGCAGTACTTC. Translating it yields CASSRVRPNEQYF. The chain links TRBV6-1 to TRBJ2-7; D remains unclear. With 6 bases removed from V and 5 bases from J, the gap between germline ends came to 14 bases. The CDR3 runs 13 residues. Germline CDR1 is MNHNS and CDR2 is SASEGT.

In its sample, this clonotype was seen many times. This chain uses TRBV10-3 with TRBJ2-2; TRBD2 matches at 8 bases. The CDR3 length is 15 residues. Germline V gene sequence: CDR1 ENHRY, CDR2 SYGVKD. Trimming removed 4 bases from V and 3 bases from J; junction bases left unmatched: 4. The CDR3 loop is CAISGSGGDTGELFF. CDR3 DNA: TGTGCCATCAGTGGGAGCGGGGGTGACACCGGGGAGCTGTTTTTT.

The table lists this clonotype with a few counts. The chain recombines TRBV18 with TRBJ2-7; D possibly corresponds to TRBD2 (6 bases). Germline assignment: CDR1 KGHSH and CDR2 LQKENI. Trimming removed 4 bases from V and 7 bases from J, with 20 bases in between. This CDR3 spans 15 amino acids. The CDR3 nucleotides are TGTGCCAGCTCACGACTTCGGGACTCCCCTTGGGAGCAGTACTTC. This encodes CASSRLRDSPWEQYF.

This clonotype was recorded at least ten times. This sequence joins TRBV3-1 and TRBJ1-1, with TRBD1 as a possible D gene (6 bases). The CDR3 is made up of 14 amino acids. Germline lookup yields CDR1 LGHDT and CDR2 YNNKEL (reference sequence). V was clipped by 4 bases and J by 1 base, with 10 bases between them. This CDR3 is CASSLGQRNTEAFF. For the CDR3, the DNA is TGTGCCAGCAGCCTTGGACAGAGGAACACTGAAGCTTTCTTT. The variable domain in full, completed from reference TRBV3-1 and TRBJ1-1, reads DTAVSQTPKYLVTQMGNDKSIKCEQNLGHDTMYWYKQDSKKFLKIMFSYNNKELIINETVPNRFSPKSPDKAHLNLHINSLELGDSAVYFCASSLGQRNTEAFFGQGTRLTVV.

In this sample, this clonotype turned up many times. The chain combines TRBV13 with TRBJ2-4; TRBD1 might be the D (5 bases). The CDR3 covers 18 residues. V lost 1 base and J 0 bases, leaving 16 bases between the germline ends. The germline V gene has CDR1 PRHDT and CDR2 FYEKMQ (reference sequence). CDR3 in DNA: TGTGCCAGCAGCTTAGCCCCCGAAGGGGAACCAGCCAAAAACATTCAGTACTTC. Amino acids: CASSLAPEGEPAKNIQYF.

This chain connects TRBV20-1 to TRBJ2-1; weak D call: TRBD2 (5 bases). The length of the CDR3 is 14 residues. V dropped 6 bases and J dropped 8 bases, with 20 bases sitting between them. Germline values: CDR1 DFQATT, CDR2 SNEGSKA (reference sequence). CDR3: CSATTGNEFDEQFF. The CDR3, as DNA: TGCAGTGCAACGACGGGAAATGAATTCGATGAGCAGTTCTTC.

This clonotype was counted a single time. This chain uses TRBV3-1 with TRBJ1-3, with D hard to call. Trimming took 10 bases from V and 2 from J, leaving 18 bases between them. The CDR3 is 15 residues long. Germline CDR1 and CDR2: LGHDT and YNNKEL (reference sequence). The DNA of the CDR3 is TGTGCCACCTCCCAAGATCGAGGGACTGGAAACACCATATATTTT. It codes for CATSQDRGTGNTIYF.

This chain connects TRBV27 to TRBJ2-7, with D perhaps matching TRBD1 (5 bases). The germline V and J ends were trimmed by 1 base and 2 bases, with 18 bases remaining between them. Germline V gene lookup returns CDR1 MNHEY and CDR2 SMNVEV (reference sequence). This CDR3 has 17 amino acids. The CDR3 coding sequence is TGTGCCAGCAGTTTATGGGGTAGACAGCTGACCCCCTACGAGCAGTACTTC. Translation gives CASSLWGRQLTPYEQYF.

This clonotype was seen repeatedly, ten times or more. This chain uses TRBV6-1 with TRBJ2-5, with TRBD2 matching 9 bases. The CDR3 is made up of 15 amino acids. CDR1 and CDR2 from the germline V gene are MNHNS and SASEGT. V lost 5 bases and J lost 5; bases outside the gene matches: 9. CDR3 nucleotide sequence: TGTGCCAGCAGTCTTCTAGCGGGGTCACGGGAGACCCAGTACTTC. Translating gives CASSLLAGSRETQYF.

There are a few counts of this clonotype. The chain couples TRBV5-4 to TRBJ2-7; D is uncertain. The CDR3 is 13 amino acids. Per the germline V gene, CDR1 is SGHNT and CDR2 is YYREEE (reference sequence). The V end was cut by 2 bases, the J end by 3 bases, with 9 bases between. This chain's CDR3 is CASSFGDYYEQYF. The CDR3 DNA reads as TGTGCCAGCAGCTTTGGAGATTACTACGAGCAGTACTTC.